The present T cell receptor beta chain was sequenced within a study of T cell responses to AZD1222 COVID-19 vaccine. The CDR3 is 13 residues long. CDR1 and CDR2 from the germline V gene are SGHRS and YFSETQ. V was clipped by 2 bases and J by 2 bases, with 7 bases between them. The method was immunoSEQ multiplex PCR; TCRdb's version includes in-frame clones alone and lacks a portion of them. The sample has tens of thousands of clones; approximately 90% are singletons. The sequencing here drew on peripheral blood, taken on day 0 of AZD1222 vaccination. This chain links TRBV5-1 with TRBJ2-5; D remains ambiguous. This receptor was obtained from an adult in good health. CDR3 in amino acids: CASSFDGQETQYF. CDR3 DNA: TGCGCCAGCAGCTTCGACGGTCAAGAGACCCAGTACTTC.